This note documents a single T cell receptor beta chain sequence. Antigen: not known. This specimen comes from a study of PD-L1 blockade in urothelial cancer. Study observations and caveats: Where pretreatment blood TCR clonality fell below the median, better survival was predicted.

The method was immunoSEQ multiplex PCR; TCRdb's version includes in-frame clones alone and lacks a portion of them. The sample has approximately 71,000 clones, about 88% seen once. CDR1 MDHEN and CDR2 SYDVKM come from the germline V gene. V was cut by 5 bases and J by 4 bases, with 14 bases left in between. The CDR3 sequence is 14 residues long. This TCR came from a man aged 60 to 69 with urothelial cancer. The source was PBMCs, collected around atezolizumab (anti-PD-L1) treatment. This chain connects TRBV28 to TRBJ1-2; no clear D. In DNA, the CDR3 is TGTGCCAGCAGTCTGACTACTATAGGCTATGGCTACACCTTC. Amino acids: CASSLTTIGYGYTF.